The 24 T cell receptor beta chains below come from one sample, sequenced in a study of cytomegalovirus exposure and HLA in healthy donors. Vbeta (60) and Jbeta (13) primers were used in the PCR. Method: immunoSEQ multiplex PCR; TCRdb's copy keeps in-frame clones and lacks some. The sample carries around 85,000 clones, about four fifths recorded once. The sample consisted of PBMCs. The origin of the receptors is a man aged 45 to 65 in good health and CMV-seropositive.

CDR3 nucleotides: TGTGCCAGCAGCTTACAGACAGCGAACACTGAAGCTTTCTTT. Protein product: CASSLQTANTEAFF. The chain links TRBV7-9 to TRBJ1-1; a weak D match, TRBD1 (5 bases). V lost 2 bases and J 1 base, leaving 8 bases between the germline ends. Per germline, CDR1 SEHNR and CDR2 FQNEAQ (reference sequence). This CDR3 has 14 residues.

The chain uses TRBV19 and TRBJ2-5, with TRBD2 matching over 8 bases. Trimming removed 3 bases from V and 3 bases from J; junction bases left unmatched: 12. Germline CDR1 and CDR2: LNHDA and SQIVND (reference sequence). There are 17 residues in the CDR3. CDR3 nucleotide sequence: TGTGCCAGTAGTATGGGGGGGGCTAGCGGGTCGGAAGAGACCCAGTACTTC. This encodes CASSMGGASGSEETQYF.

The chain carries TRBV27 and TRBJ2-7; tentative D call: TRBD2 (6 bases). The CDR3 covers 16 residues. Germline-derived CDR1 and CDR2 are MNHEY and SMNVEV (reference sequence). The germline V and J ends were trimmed by 8 bases and 1 base, with 21 bases remaining between them. Here the CDR3 reads CASAVAANPFSYEQYF. The DNA for the CDR3 is TGTGCCAGCGCGGTAGCGGCCAATCCCTTTTCCTACGAGCAGTACTTC.

This chain joins TRBV4-1 and TRBJ2-5, with 7 bases fitting TRBD2. The end of the DNA aligns better with TRBJ2-7, so the J call may be wrong. From germline, CDR1 is MGHRA and CDR2 YSYEKL. CDR3 size: 15 residues. CDR3 loop: CASSQRFREGHEQYF. In DNA form, the CDR3 reads TGCGCCAGCAGCCAACGGTTCAGGGAGGGACACGAGCAGTACTTC.

The rearrangement links TRBV18 to TRBJ1-2; 9 bases fit TRBD1. The CDR3 contains 17 residues. The V gene end was trimmed by 6 bases and the J gene end by 8 bases; junction bases not matched to a gene: 19. The germline CDR1 and CDR2 sequences are KGHSH and LQKENI. CDR3 protein: CASSALPGQGRHEGYTF. As DNA, the CDR3 is TGTGCCAGCTCCGCTCTACCGGGACAGGGCCGCCATGAGGGCTACACCTTC.

This clone came up a few times. This sequence joins TRBV13 and TRBJ2-3; TRBD2 matches at 9 bases. CDR1 is PRHDT and CDR2 is FYEKMQ in the germline V gene (reference sequence). The CDR3 extends over 18 amino acids. The trim removed 6 bases at V and 3 bases at J, leaving 16 bases unmatched. The CDR3 DNA reads as TGTGCCAGCAGTTGGGGGGATCGTGGCGGGAGGGCGACAGATACGCAGTATTTT. Protein sequence: CASSWGDRGGRATDTQYF. The full variable domain, completed using reference TRBV13 and TRBJ2-3, is AAGVIQSPRHLIKEKRETATLKCYPIPRHDTVYWYQQGPGQDPQFLISFYEKMQSDKGSIPDRFSAQQFSDYHSELNMSSLELGDSALYFCASSWGDRGGRATDTQYFGPGTRLTVL.

The chain carries TRBV5-1 and TRBJ2-3; 7 nucleotides align to TRBD1. Germline lookup yields CDR1 SGHRS and CDR2 YFSETQ. The junction had 4 bases not matched to a gene; V was cut back by 0 bases and J by 6 bases. The CDR3 totals 14 residues. CDR3 DNA sequence: TGCGCCAGCAGCTTGGAGGCAGGGGGTGATACGCAGTATTTT. Amino acids: CASSLEAGGDTQYF.

The rearrangement links TRBV16 to TRBJ2-2; a weak D match, TRBD2 (5 bases). This CDR3 comprises 13 residues. The germline gives CDR1 KGHSY, CDR2 FQNENV. The V and J ends lost 5 bases and 7 bases respectively, with 11 bases between them. The DNA of the CDR3 is TGTGCCAGCAGCACCAACCGGGGCGGGGAGCTGTTTTTT. Translated: CASSTNRGGELFF.

The chain links TRBV7-2 to TRBJ2-7, with 8 bases matching TRBD1. Germline trimming cut 5 bases from V and 3 bases from J; bases unmatched to any gene: 9. CDR3 length equals 15 residues. CDR1 and CDR2 (germline): SGHTA, FQGNSA. The CDR3 region has the DNA TGTGCCAGCAGCAAGACCGGGACAGGCTTCTACGAGCAGTACTTC. Its protein is CASSKTGTGFYEQYF.

This sequence joins TRBV7-8 and TRBJ2-5, with 11 bases aligning to TRBD2. The germline V gene encodes CDR1 SGHVS and CDR2 FQNEAQ. The CDR3 runs 16 residues. Trimming removed 7 bases from V and 4 bases from J; junction bases left unmatched: 11. The CDR3 here is CASTPRGLAGGETQYF. The CDR3 coding sequence is TGTGCCAGCACCCCCCGGGGGCTAGCGGGAGGAGAGACCCAGTACTTC. The full variable domain, in which reference TRBV7-8 and TRBJ2-5 provide the parts outside the CDR3, is GAGVSQSPRYKVAKRGQDVALRCDPISGHVSLFWYQQALGQGPEFLTYFQNEAQLDKSGLPSDRFFAERPEGSVSTLKIQRTQQEDSAVYLCASTPRGLAGGETQYFGPGTRLLVL.

Comment on this clone: This specimen includes other DNA sequences encoding the same CDR3. The chain recombines TRBV7-9 with TRBJ1-1; possible D gene TRBD1, 5 bases. CDR3 length: 13 amino acids. Trimming took 5 bases from V and 1 from J, leaving 8 bases between them. CDR1 is SEHNR, CDR2 FQNEAQ, per germline (reference sequence). CDR3 DNA: TGTGCCAGCAGCCTAACAGGGAACACTGAAGCTTTCTTT. Amino acids: CASSLTGNTEAFF.

The sample holds one count of this clone. The chain couples TRBV19 to TRBJ2-7; 7 nucleotides line up with TRBD1. The junction had 7 bases not matched to a gene; V was cut back by 5 bases and J by 3 bases. This CDR3 region has 14 residues. Germline assignment: CDR1 LNHDA and CDR2 SQIVND (reference sequence). The DNA for the CDR3 is TGTGCCAGTAGTGCCGCGGACAGGTTCTACGAGCAGTACTTC. Translating gives CASSAADRFYEQYF.

The rearrangement joins TRBV30 to TRBJ1-2, with D perhaps matching TRBD1 (6 bases). Trimming left V 3 bases short and J 5 bases short, with 16 bases between. Germline CDR1 and CDR2: GTSNPN and SVGIG (reference sequence). CDR3 length: 14 residues. The CDR3 loop reads CAWRERGLLYGYTF. CDR3 DNA sequence: TGTGCCTGGAGAGAGAGGGGGTTGTTATATGGCTACACCTTC. Based on the CDR3 plus reference TRBV30 and TRBJ1-2, the full variable domain is SQTIHQWPATLVQPVGSPLSLECTVEGTSNPNLYWYRQAAGRGLQLLFYSVGIGQISSEVPQNLSASRPQDRQFILSSKKLLLSDSGFYLCAWRERGLLYGYTFGSGTRLTVV.

This chain connects TRBV18 to TRBJ2-1, with 7 bases lining up with TRBD2. The CDR3 runs to 15 residues. From germline, CDR1 is KGHSH and CDR2 LQKENI. V shed 3 bases, J shed 10 bases, and the junction held 12 bases outside the gene matches. The CDR3 DNA follows: TGTGCCAGCTCACCGGGAGGGAGGGCCCAAGTCGAGCAGTTCTTC. Its protein is CASSPGGRAQVEQFF. The entire variable domain, with the rest obtained from reference TRBV18 and TRBJ2-1, is as follows: NAGVMQNPRHLVRRRGQEARLRCSPMKGHSHVYWYRQLPEEGLKFMVYLQKENIIDESGMPKERFSAEFPKEGPSILRIQQVVRGDSAAYFCASSPGGRAQVEQFFGPGTRLTVL.

V usage is TRBV25-1 and J usage is TRBJ1-1, with D possibly being TRBD1 (5 bases). The CDR3 is made up of 12 amino acids. Germline V gene data show CDR1 as MGHDK and CDR2 as SYGVNS. V dropped 0 bases and J dropped 9 bases, with 8 bases sitting between them. Here the CDR3 reads CASSEYGGKAFF. Written as DNA, the CDR3 is TGTGCCAGCAGTGAATATGGGGGGAAAGCTTTCTTT.

This chain connects TRBV7-9 to TRBJ1-3; weak D call: TRBD1 (6 bases). CDR3 length equals 14 residues. Trimming removed 3 bases from V and 2 bases from J, with 8 bases in between. Germline V gives CDR1 SEHNR, CDR2 FQNEAQ (reference sequence). The CDR3 DNA reads TGTGCCAGCAGCTTCCCAGGGGCTGGAAACACCATATATTTT. Translated, it gives CASSFPGAGNTIYF.

The J gene is TRBJ2-1, the V gene TRBV4-3, with a possible D match to TRBD2 (6 bases). Germline V gives CDR1 LGHNA, CDR2 YSLEER. V gave up 0 bases and J gave up 8 bases, with 17 bases separating them. There are 16 residues in the CDR3. CDR3 amino acids: CASSQEGRSVVDEQFF. CDR3 DNA sequence: TGCGCCAGCAGCCAAGAGGGGAGGTCCGTTGTAGATGAGCAGTTCTTC.

The chain is built from TRBV11-2 and TRBJ2-1; 8 bases align to TRBD1. J gave up 2 bases and V 4 bases, and 10 bases lay outside the gene matches. CDR1 is SGHAT, CDR2 FQNNGV, per germline. The CDR3 has 17 residues. CDR3 coding DNA: TGTGCCAGCAGCTCTTTCTATGGACAGGGCACCTACAATGAGCAGTTCTTC. Amino acids: CASSSFYGQGTYNEQFF.

The V gene is TRBV10-1, the J gene TRBJ1-1, with unresolved D. Looked up from germline, CDR1 is WNHNN and CDR2 is SYGVQD (reference sequence). Trimming shortened V by 6 bases and J by 0 bases, and 8 bases separated the two germline ends. The CDR3 contains 13 residues. The CDR3 nucleotides read TGCGCCAGCAGACGGGAGCTGAACACTGAAGCTTTCTTT. Protein product: CASRRELNTEAFF.

The J gene is TRBJ2-3, the V gene TRBV9; 8 nucleotides align to TRBD2. Germline V CDR1 and CDR2: SGDLS, YYNGEE. This CDR3 is built from 18 residues. V dropped 0 bases and J dropped 10; count of bases not matched to a gene: 19. CDR3 coding DNA: TGTGCCAGCAGCGTAGGGCGAGCTAGCGGGCCCAGAGGGTGGGCGCAGTATTTT. This sequence encodes CASSVGRASGPRGWAQYF.

This chain joins TRBV27 and TRBJ2-1; 9 bases are a match to TRBD2. V gave up 6 bases and J gave up 7 bases; unmatched junction bases: 16. The CDR3 is 17 residues long. Germline CDR1 MNHEY, CDR2 SMNVEV (reference sequence). The CDR3 reads CASSTRGGGRAGNEQFF. The DNA of the CDR3 is TGTGCCAGCAGCACTCGGGGGGGCGGGAGGGCCGGTAATGAGCAGTTCTTC.

The chain has TRBV2 and TRBJ1-2, with TRBD1 identical over 9 bases. This CDR3 spans 16 amino acids. J was trimmed by 1 base and V by 7 bases; bases with no gene match: 10. CDR1 SNHLY and CDR2 FYNNEI come from the germline V gene. DNA for the CDR3: TGTGCCAGCATGAGGACAGGGGAGCAGGATAACTATGGCTACACCTTC. Residues: CASMRTGEQDNYGYTF. Based on the CDR3 plus reference TRBV2 and TRBJ1-2, the full variable domain is EPEVTQTPSHQVTQMGQEVILRCVPISNHLYFYWYRQILGQKVEFLVSFYNNEISEKSEIFDDQFSVERPDGSNFTLKIRSTKLEDSAMYFCASMRTGEQDNYGYTFGSGTRLTVV.

This clone has only a few counts. The chain recombines TRBV27 with TRBJ2-1; D might be TRBD2 (6 bases). The CDR3 is 14 residues long. V was cut by 5 bases and J by 9 bases, with 17 bases left in between. The germline V gene has CDR1 MNHEY and CDR2 SMNVEV (reference sequence). CDR3 nucleotide sequence: TGTGCCAGCAGTACCCGGACTAAGTGGGGTGAGCAGTTCTTC. Its translation is CASSTRTKWGEQFF.

This chain connects TRBV7-9 to TRBJ2-1, with 10 bases lining up with TRBD1. With 4 bases clipped from V and 8 bases from J, the junction kept 8 bases outside the gene matches. Germline CDR1 and CDR2: SEHNR and FQNEAQ (reference sequence). The CDR3 loop spans 15 amino acids. The CDR3 loop is CASSYRQGAVYEQFF. CDR3 sequence (DNA): TGTGCCAGCAGCTACCGACAGGGGGCAGTGTATGAGCAGTTCTTC.